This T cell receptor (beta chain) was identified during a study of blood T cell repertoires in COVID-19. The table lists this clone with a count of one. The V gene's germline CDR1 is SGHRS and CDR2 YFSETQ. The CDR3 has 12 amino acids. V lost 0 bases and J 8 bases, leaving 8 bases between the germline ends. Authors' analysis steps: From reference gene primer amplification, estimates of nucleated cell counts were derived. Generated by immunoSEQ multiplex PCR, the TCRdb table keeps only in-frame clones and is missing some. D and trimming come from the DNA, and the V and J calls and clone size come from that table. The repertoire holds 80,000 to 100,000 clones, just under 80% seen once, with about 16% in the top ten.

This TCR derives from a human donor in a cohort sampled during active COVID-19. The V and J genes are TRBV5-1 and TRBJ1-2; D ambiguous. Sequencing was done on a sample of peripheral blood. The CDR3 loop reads CASSLDREGYTF. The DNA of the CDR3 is TGCGCCAGCAGCTTGGACAGAGAAGGCTACACCTTC.